The present entry profiles one TCR beta chain with its context. The protocol was immunoSEQ multiplex PCR, while the TCRdb copy is restricted to in-frame clones and leaves out a portion. There are 250,000 to 350,000 clones in the sample; approximately 86% occur only once, and more than 2% lies in the top ten. These data originate in a study of blood T cell repertoires in COVID-19. Overall study context: COVID-19 samples, acute and convalescent, were from the United States, Italy and Spain. Sample material is recorded as cDNA or gDNA derived from T cells, B-cell-depleted T cells, or PBMCs.

The germline V gene encodes CDR1 MGHRA and CDR2 YSYEKL. There are 15 residues in the CDR3. Trimming stripped 0 bases from V and 0 bases from J, with 9 bases between. The sequenced sample consisted of peripheral blood. The chain has TRBV4-1 and TRBJ2-7; D is uncertain. This receptor was identified in a man aged 18 to 30 with active or convalescent COVID-19. CDR3 sequence (DNA): TGCGCCAGCAGCCAAGAAGGCACAGTCTCCTACGAGCAGTACTTC. Translated: CASSQEGTVSYEQYF.